These 12 T cell receptor beta chains originate from one sample sequenced in a study of CD8+CD57+ T cells in acquired aplastic anemia. TCR beta VDJ combinations and CDR3 sequences were profiled from genomic DNA. In TCRdb, the reads were re-called with MiXCR into one record per CDR3 protein. The repertoire has 400,000 to 450,000 distinct CDR3 sequences, around 68% of them found once; the top ten carry under 4.5%. The sequenced sample consisted of sorted CD4+, CD8+, or CD8+CD57+ T cells (not recorded which) from PBMCs. The receptors were sampled from a human donor in good health, serving as a control.

This clonotype was counted at least ten times. The rearrangement joins TRBV10-3 to TRBJ2-3; no clear D gene. Trimming stripped 2 bases from V and 2 bases from J, with 11 bases between. The germline V gene encodes CDR1 ENHRY and CDR2 SYGVKD. This CDR3 contains 15 residues. The CDR3 region is CAISERVVDTDTQYF. CDR3 DNA sequence: TGTGCCATCAGTGAGCGGGTCGTGGACACAGATACGCAGTATTTT.

This clonotype has just a few counts. The conserved closing phenylalanine or tryptophan is absent in this CDR3, likely reflecting a read error. The chain employs TRBV7-6 and TRBJ1-1, with D hard to call. Germline values: CDR1 SGHVS, CDR2 FNYEAQ. This CDR3 has 14 amino acids. The CDR3 DNA reads TGTGCCAGCAGCTTGGGCGGAGCGAACACCGAAGCTTTCTCT. Translation: CASSLGGANTEAFS.

The V call is TRBV7-3, the J call TRBJ2-7; D gene ambiguous. CDR1 is SGHTA and CDR2 is FQGTGA in the germline V gene. This CDR3 has 14 residues. V was trimmed by 5 bases and J by 10 bases, leaving 21 bases between them. The CDR3 DNA sequence: TGTGCCAGCAGCCCACTACATGAGGCCAACGTCCAGTACTTC. Its translation: CASSPLHEANVQYF.

This clonotype was observed a single time. In nucleotides, the CDR3 is TGTGCCATCAGTGATCAACGGGAGGGGGGGACCCAGACCTTC. Protein sequence: CAISDQREGGTQTF. The rearrangement joins TRBV10-3 to TRBJ1-2; a possible D gene is TRBD1 (6 bases). The CDR3 runs to 14 residues. Germline V gene sequence: CDR1 ENHRY, CDR2 SYGVKD. V was trimmed by 3 bases and J by 14 bases, leaving 22 bases between them.

At least ten counts were recorded for this clonotype. The chain employs TRBV7-2 and TRBJ1-3, with a tentative D call TRBD1 (6 bases). CDR3 length equals 16 residues. CDR1 SGHTA and CDR2 FQGNSA come from the germline V gene. The V end was cut by 4 bases, the J end by 0 bases, with 13 bases between. In nucleotides, the CDR3 is TGTGCCAGCAGCTCAAACAGGGCCTACTCTGGAAACACCATATATTTT. As protein: CASSSNRAYSGNTIYF.

With respect to this clonotype: This CDR3 is missing its conserved last phenylalanine or tryptophan, likely due to a read error. The chain links TRBV12-3 or TRBV12-4 to TRBJ2-7; tentatively, D is TRBD2 (5 bases). The CDR3 length is 17 residues. V was clipped by 1 base and J by 0 bases, with 16 bases between them. The CDR3 loop reads CASSLDLRGYYSYEQYL. The CDR3 DNA follows: TGTGCCAGCAGTTTAGATCTTCGGGGTTATTACTCCTACGAGCAGTACCTC.

The chain is built from TRBV7-2 and TRBJ2-2; no clear D gene. Trimming stripped 1 base from V and 17 bases from J, with 17 bases between. The CDR3 covers 13 residues. CDR1 SGHTA and CDR2 FQGNSA come from the germline V gene. The CDR3 here is CASSLGRGSYNFF. CDR3 bases: TGTGCCAGCAGCTTAGGACGCGGCAGCTACAATTTTTTT.

In regard to this clonotype: Being one base from a much bigger clone, this may be a read error. This chain connects TRBV5-1 to TRBJ1-2; D is unresolved. Per germline, CDR1 SGHRS and CDR2 YFSETQ. CDR3 length equals 13 residues. The CDR3 loop is CTSSTAGTYGYTF. The CDR3 DNA reads TGTACCAGCAGTACCGCAGGTACCTATGGCTACACCTTC. The entire variable domain, with the rest obtained from reference TRBV5-1 and TRBJ1-2, is as follows: KAGVTQTPRYLIKTRGQQVTLSCSPISGHRSVSWYQQTPGQGLQFLFEYFSETQRNKGNFPGRFSGRQFSNSRSEMNVSTLELGDSALYLCTSSTAGTYGYTFGSGTRLTVV.

The chain links TRBV20-1 to TRBJ2-3, with D unresolved. Germline V lookup: CDR1 DFQATT, CDR2 SNEGSKA (reference sequence). CDR3 length equals 13 residues. Written as DNA, the CDR3 is TGCAGCGTTGGGCAAGTTAGCACAGATACGCAGTATTTT. Protein sequence: CSVGQVSTDTQYF.

Concerning this clonotype itself: A read error may produce the germline difference seen at one junction end. The V and J genes are TRBV7-2 and TRBJ1-1, with 7 nucleotides matching TRBD1. This CDR3 comprises 14 residues. Looked up from germline, CDR1 is SGHTA and CDR2 is FQGNSA. The CDR3 spells CASKRTGAISEADF. As DNA, the CDR3 is TGTGCCAGCAAAAGAACAGGGGCGATCTCTGAAGCTGACTTT.

Details on this clonotype: The junction departs from the called germline gene at one end, perhaps through a read error. The gene calls are TRBV7-2 and TRBJ2-1; D is unclear. This CDR3 comprises 12 residues. Germline V gene data show CDR1 as SGHTA and CDR2 as FQGNSA. CDR3 protein: CASSSYLGEKFF. The CDR3 DNA follows: TGTGCAAGCAGCTCCTACTTAGGTGAGAAGTTCTTC.

The chain employs TRBV29-1 and TRBJ1-2, with D perhaps TRBD1 (6 bases). The germline V gene encodes CDR1 SQVTM and CDR2 ANQGSEA. Trimming took off 5 bases at V and 4 bases at J, with 14 bases between the two ends. CDR3 length: 13 amino acids. CDR3 DNA: TGCAGCGTTTTGAACAGGGTCGGCTATGGCTACACCTTC. It yields the protein CSVLNRVGYGYTF. The full variable domain, its missing parts supplied by reference TRBV29-1 and TRBJ1-2, is SAVISQKPSRDICQRGTSLTIQCQVDSQVTMMFWYRQQPGQSLTLIATANQGSEATYESGFVIDKFPISRPNLTFSTLTVSNMSPEDSSIYLCSVLNRVGYGYTFGSGTRLTVV.